A single sample is the source of the 14 T cell receptor beta chains below, sequenced in a study of blood T cell repertoires in COVID-19. Repertoires were generated with immunoSEQ multiplex PCR, while TCRdb's copy carries only in-frame clones and drops some. Counted here are roughly 100,000 clones, less than 85% occurring once; the ten biggest clones make up about 20%. Sequencing used peripheral blood. These receptors came from a man between 65 and 80 years old with active or convalescent COVID-19.

The chain joins TRBV5-1 to TRBJ1-1; D may be TRBD1 (6 bases). Germline values: CDR1 SGHRS, CDR2 YFSETQ. The V and J ends lost 0 bases and 11 bases respectively, with 14 bases between them. This CDR3 region has 13 residues. This chain's CDR3 is CASSLEGGGRAFF. The CDR3 DNA follows: TGCGCCAGCAGCTTGGAAGGTGGGGGCAGGGCTTTCTTT.

This clone was found once. The gene calls are TRBV28 and TRBJ1-1; D call uncertain. Trimming removed 7 bases at V and 1 base at J, with 4 bases between. Per germline, CDR1 MDHEN and CDR2 SYDVKM. The CDR3 extends over 11 amino acids. In DNA, the CDR3 is TGTGCCAGCACGCGGAACACTGAAGCTTTCTTT. It codes for CASTRNTEAFF.

The chain carries TRBV28 and TRBJ1-5; 8 bases agree with TRBD1. CDR3 length: 15 residues. Germline V gene lookup returns CDR1 MDHEN and CDR2 SYDVKM. J gave up 3 bases and V 8 bases, and 9 bases lay outside the gene matches. CDR3 coding DNA: TGTGCCAGCCTCTCGACAGGGGCGGACAATCAGCCCCAGCATTTT. This gives the protein CASLSTGADNQPQHF.

The chain uses TRBV12-5 and TRBJ2-1, with a tentative D call TRBD1 (6 bases). The CDR3 is 15 residues long. Looked up from germline, CDR1 is LGHNT and CDR2 is FRNRAP. V gave up 6 bases and J gave up 8 bases, with 20 bases separating them. Written as DNA, the CDR3 is TGTGCTAGTGGCCCCCCATCCTACTCAGGGGATGAGCAGTTCTTC. Translation: CASGPPSYSGDEQFF.

This chain uses TRBV6-1 with TRBJ1-4, with TRBD1 matching 11 bases. The CDR3 runs 15 residues. Germline V CDR1 and CDR2: MNHNS, SASEGT. With V trimmed by 1 base and J by 10 bases, 5 bases remained unmatched. The CDR3 DNA follows: TGTGCCAGCAGTGAAGGGACAGGGGGCATTCGAAAACTGTTTTTT. Translating gives CASSEGTGGIRKLFF.

This clone showed up just a few times. This chain links TRBV27 with TRBJ2-2, with a tentative D call TRBD2 (6 bases). There are 16 residues in the CDR3. With 3 bases removed from V and 3 bases from J, the gap between germline ends came to 14 bases. Germline CDR1 MNHEY, CDR2 SMNVEV (reference sequence). CDR3 loop: CASSFMGGWDTGELFF. The CDR3 DNA follows: TGTGCCAGCAGTTTTATGGGGGGTTGGGACACCGGGGAGCTGTTTTTT.

This chain's CDR3 is CASSVQGAGVGELFF. The CDR3 nucleotides read TGTGCCAGCTCAGTCCAGGGGGCAGGAGTCGGGGAGCTGTTTTTT. The V and J genes are TRBV2 and TRBJ2-2; TRBD1 matches 8 bases. The germline V gene has CDR1 SNHLY and CDR2 FYNNEI. CDR3 length equals 15 residues. V was clipped by 8 bases and J by 7 bases; unmatched bases: 12.

The chain couples TRBV5-1 to TRBJ2-2; TRBD1 matches at 7 bases. This CDR3 has 14 residues. Germline loops: CDR1 SGHRS, CDR2 YFSETQ. V dropped 3 bases and J dropped 2; count of bases not matched to a gene: 1. As DNA, the CDR3 is TGCGCCAGCAGCTGGGACAGCAACACCGGGGAGCTGTTTTTT. Translating it yields CASSWDSNTGELFF.

The chain is built from TRBV19 and TRBJ2-2, with TRBD2 as a possible D gene (5 bases). Germline CDR1 and CDR2: LNHDA and SQIVND (reference sequence). This CDR3 is built from 16 residues. The V end lost 1 base, the J end lost 5 bases, and 14 bases lay between the germline ends. The CDR3, as DNA: TGTGCCAGTAGTATAGGTACCGGGGAGTGGACCGGGGAGCTGTTTTTT. Protein product: CASSIGTGEWTGELFF.

V is TRBV6-2 or TRBV6-3 and J is TRBJ2-7; 8 nucleotides align to TRBD2. The germline gives CDR1 MNHEY, CDR2 SVGEGT. J gave up 3 bases and V 0 bases, and 10 bases lay outside the gene matches. This CDR3 is built from 17 residues. CDR3 nucleotides: TGTGCCAGCAGTTACTCGACTAGCGACCATTTTGACTACGAGCAGTACTTC. Amino acids: CASSYSTSDHFDYEQYF.

The chain uses TRBV27 and TRBJ2-7, with 8 bases that match TRBD1. This CDR3 has 15 residues. The V gene end was trimmed by 5 bases and the J gene end by 0 bases; junction bases not matched to a gene: 6. In germline, CDR1 is MNHEY, CDR2 SMNVEV (reference sequence). The CDR3 nucleotides read TGTGCCAGCAGTCGGGACAGGTTGAGCTCCTACGAGCAGTACTTC. It specifies CASSRDRLSSYEQYF.

This clone was counted once. The chain recombines TRBV19 with TRBJ2-2; TRBD1 matches at 8 bases. From germline, CDR1 is LNHDA and CDR2 SQIVND (reference sequence). The CDR3 length is 19 residues. V lost 3 bases to trimming and J lost 0 bases; unmatched junction nucleotides: 12. This CDR3 is CASSMAGTGDTANTGELFF. The CDR3 DNA sequence: TGTGCCAGTAGTATGGCCGGGACAGGAGACACCGCGAACACCGGGGAGCTGTTTTTT.

The DNA for the CDR3 is TGTGCCAGCAGCAAGGAAAGGAGGCTAGCGCGTGGAAACACCATATATTTT. Amino acids: CASSKERRLARGNTIYF. The chain couples TRBV21-1 to TRBJ1-3. TRBV21-1 is described as a pseudogene. The CDR3 is 17 residues long.

Here the CDR3 DNA reads TGTGCCAGCAGCCTTTTCGCGATCCCAGATACGCAGTATTTT. It encodes CASSLFAIPDTQYF. V usage is TRBV3-1 (or the pseudogene TRBV3-2) and J usage is TRBJ2-3; unclear D gene. This CDR3 contains 14 residues. V was cut by 4 bases and J by 4 bases, with 12 bases left in between. Germline lookup yields CDR1 LGHDT and CDR2 YNNKEL (reference sequence).